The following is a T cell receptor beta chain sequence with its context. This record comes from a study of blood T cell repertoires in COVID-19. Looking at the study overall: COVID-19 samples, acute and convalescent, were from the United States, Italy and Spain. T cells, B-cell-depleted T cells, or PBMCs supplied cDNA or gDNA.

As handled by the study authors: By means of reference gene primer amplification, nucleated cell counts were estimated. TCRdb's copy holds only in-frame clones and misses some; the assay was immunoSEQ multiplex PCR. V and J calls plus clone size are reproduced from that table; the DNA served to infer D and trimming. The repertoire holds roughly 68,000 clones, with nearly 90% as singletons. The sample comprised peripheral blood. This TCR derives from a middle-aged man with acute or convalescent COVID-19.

CDR3: CASSGATVLQPQHF. The CDR3 coding sequence is TGTGCCAGCAGTGGGGCTACGGTCCTTCAGCCCCAGCATTTT. The chain joins TRBV28 to TRBJ1-5; D is perhaps TRBD1 (5 bases). CDR3 length: 14 residues. The V end lost 5 bases, the J end lost 6 bases, and 14 bases lay between the germline ends. Per the germline V gene, CDR1 is MDHEN and CDR2 is SYDVKM.